A selection of T cell receptor beta chains follows, all from one sample in a study of cytomegalovirus exposure and HLA in healthy donors. The repertoire was sequenced with immunoSEQ multiplex PCR; TCRdb's copy has only in-frame clones and lacks some. The repertoire has around 230,000 clones, 70% to 90% of them found once; the top ten carry 0.2% to 0.25%. Specimen: PBMCs. These receptors all come from a girl aged 2 to 10 in good health and CMV-seronegative. Both conserved end residues are part of each CDR3. A D gene is named only where the DNA matches it firmly. Size is stated for part of the rows, as once, few or many counts, or as a class when the clone is expanded.

size: NA; J: TRBJ2-1; V: TRBV10-1; D: NA; DNA: TGCGCCAGGTTCGAGACAGTCAATGAGCAGTTCTTC; CDR3: CARFETVNEQFF
size: NA; J: TRBJ1-2; V: TRBV5-4; D: NA; DNA: TGTGCCAGCAGCTTGGGGGTCGTCAGGAACTATGGCTACACCTTC; CDR3: CASSLGVVRNYGYTF
size: NA; J: TRBJ2-1; V: TRBV29-1; D: NA; DNA: TGCAGCGTTATCAGTCGTCCACGTTACAATGAGCAGTTCTTC; CDR3: CSVISRPRYNEQFF
size: NA; J: TRBJ1-5; V: TRBV6-5; D: NA; DNA: TGTGCCAGCAGTTCAACAGGGTTACTGGGAAATCAGCCCCAGCATTTT; CDR3: CASSSTGLLGNQPQHF
size: NA; J: TRBJ2-7; V: TRBV7-8; D: TRBD2; DNA: TGTGCCAGCAGCTTAGGCCCTGCGGGAATGGGAGGGTACGAGCAGTACTTC; CDR3: CASSLGPAGMGGYEQYF
size: NA; J: TRBJ1-1; V: TRBV25-1; D: NA; DNA: TGTGCCAGCAGTGAAGGTTGGGGGCCGAACACTGAAGCTTTCTTT; CDR3: CASSEGWGPNTEAFF
size: NA; J: TRBJ2-3; V: TRBV5-1; D: TRBD2; DNA: TGCGCCAGCAGCTTGGGAGGACTAGCGGGGGGCTCCACAGATACGCAGTATTTT; CDR3: CASSLGGLAGGSTDTQYF
size: NA; J: TRBJ2-5; V: TRBV6-6; D: TRBD2; DNA: TGTGCCAGCAGTTACTCGACCGGGGGGTACCAAGAGACCCAGTACTTC; CDR3: CASSYSTGGYQETQYF
size: NA; J: TRBJ1-4; V: TRBV10-3; D: NA; DNA: TGTGCCATCAGTGACGGGGGGGGCCATGAAAAACTGTTTTTT; CDR3: CAISDGGGHEKLFF
size: NA; J: TRBJ2-3; V: TRBV29-1; D: TRBD2; DNA: TGCAGCGTTAGGTGGCTAGCGGGGGCCCCAGATACGCAGTATTTT; CDR3: CSVRWLAGAPDTQYF
size: NA; J: TRBJ1-2; V: TRBV6-5; D: TRBD1; DNA: TGTGCCAGCAGTCTTCGAACAGGGGAGAGCTATGGCTACACCTTC; CDR3: CASSLRTGESYGYTF
size: few; J: TRBJ1-1; V: TRBV11-2; D: NA; DNA: TGTGCCAGCAGCCTAAGGGTGTCGCAGGGATTAACTTTCTTT; CDR3: CASSLRVSQGLTFF
size: few; J: TRBJ1-2; V: TRBV27; D: NA; DNA: TGTGCCAGCAGTTTTTCGCAGGGTGGCGGCTACACCTTC; CDR3: CASSFSQGGGYTF
size: once; J: TRBJ1-5; V: TRBV19; D: NA; DNA: TGTGCCAGTAGGTTCGCAATCTATAGCAATCAGCCCCAGCATTTT; CDR3: CASRFAIYSNQPQHF
size: NA; J: TRBJ1-1; V: TRBV13; D: TRBD1; DNA: TGTGCCAGCAGCCCCACCAGGGGGTGGACTGAAGCTTTCTTT; CDR3: CASSPTRGWTEAFF
size: NA; J: TRBJ1-2; V: TRBV27; D: TRBD1; DNA: TGTGCCAGCAGTTTATCCACAGGGGCCTATGGCTACACCTTC; CDR3: CASSLSTGAYGYTF
size: NA; J: TRBJ1-2; V: TRBV19; D: TRBD1; DNA: TGTGCCAGTTCCCATCCCGGGACAGGGGCCTATGGCTACACCTTC; CDR3: CASSHPGTGAYGYTF
size: NA; J: TRBJ2-1; V: TRBV7-8; D: TRBD2; DNA: TGTGCCAGCAGCTTCCTCCGGGCTTCTGGCGGGAGCGGCGGGGTGCTCAATGAGCAGTTCTTC; CDR3: CASSFLRASGGSGGVLNEQFF
size: NA; J: TRBJ1-1; V: TRBV5-1; D: NA; DNA: TGCGCCAGCAGCTTGATAAGGGGCAGGGGCACTGAAGCTTTCTTT; CDR3: CASSLIRGRGTEAFF
size: NA; J: TRBJ2-3; V: TRBV7-2; D: TRBD2; DNA: TGTGCCAGCAGCCAAGGACTAGCGACAGATACGCAGTATTTT; CDR3: CASSQGLATDTQYF
size: NA; J: TRBJ2-7; V: TRBV6-5; D: TRBD2; DNA: TGTGCCAGCAGCAGCGGGAGGGCCTCCTACGAGCAGTACTTC; CDR3: CASSSGRASYEQYF
size: NA; J: TRBJ2-1; V: TRBV27; D: TRBD2; DNA: TGTGCCAGCAGTTTATCCGGGACTAGATATGAGCAGTTCTTC; CDR3: CASSLSGTRYEQFF
size: NA; J: TRBJ2-1; V: TRBV4-1; D: TRBD2; DNA: TGCGCCAGCAGCCAAGAGGGGGGCGGGAGGTCCTACAATGAGCAGTTCTTC; CDR3: CASSQEGGGRSYNEQFF
size: NA; J: TRBJ1-1; V: TRBV6-1; D: NA; DNA: TGTGCCAGCAGAGAACTCCCAGGGAGGTTTCGGAACACTGAAGCTTTCTTT; CDR3: CASRELPGRFRNTEAFF
size: NA; J: TRBJ1-2; V: TRBV6-1; D: NA; DNA: TGTGCCAGCAACGGGGGCTACACCTTC; CDR3: CASNGGYTF
size: few; J: TRBJ1-2; V: TRBV6-6; D: TRBD1; DNA: TGTGCCAGCAGTAGGGGACAGGGCGGCTACACCTTC; CDR3: CASSRGQGGYTF
size: NA; J: TRBJ1-1; V: TRBV5-1; D: NA; DNA: TGCGCCAGCAGCTTGACCACAGGTTCGCGAACTGAAGCTTTCTTT; CDR3: CASSLTTGSRTEAFF
size: NA; J: TRBJ2-1; V: TRBV6-1; D: NA; DNA: TGTGCCAGCAGTGAACAGAGAGGGAGTTCCAGATACAATGAGCAGTTCTTC; CDR3: CASSEQRGSSRYNEQFF
size: NA; J: TRBJ2-1; V: TRBV5-4; D: NA; DNA: TGTGCCAGCAGTCGAGCGGATGCGGCTTACAATGAGCAGTTCTTC; CDR3: CASSRADAAYNEQFF
size: NA; J: TRBJ1-5; V: TRBV7-9; D: TRBD1; DNA: TGTGCCAGCAGCTCCATAGGGACAGGGAATCAGCCCCAGCATTTT; CDR3: CASSSIGTGNQPQHF
size: NA; J: TRBJ1-5; V: TRBV5-5; D: NA; DNA: TGTGCCAGCAGCTTAGGTCCAACAGGGTCCCTTAATCAGCCCCAGCATTTT; CDR3: CASSLGPTGSLNQPQHF
size: NA; J: TRBJ2-7; V: TRBV11-3; D: NA; DNA: TGTGCCAGCAGCTTAGACAACTCCTACGAGCAGTACTTC; CDR3: CASSLDNSYEQYF
size: NA; J: TRBJ1-2; V: TRBV7-8; D: TRBD1; DNA: TGTGCCAGCAGCTTAGGGAACAGGGGGGTACCAGGCTACACCTTC; CDR3: CASSLGNRGVPGYTF
size: NA; J: TRBJ2-1; V: TRBV10-3; D: TRBD2; DNA: TGTGCCATCAGTGAGTTTAGCGGGAATTACAATGAGCAGTTCTTC; CDR3: CAISEFSGNYNEQFF
size: NA; J: TRBJ2-7; V: TRBV6-6; D: NA; DNA: TGTGCCAGCACCCTACTCTACGACAGGTTCCCCTACGAGCAGTACTTC; CDR3: CASTLLYDRFPYEQYF
size: few; J: TRBJ1-2; V: TRBV29-1; D: NA; DNA: TGCAGCGTTGTTGGACAGATGAAGACTAACTATGGCTACACCTTC; CDR3: CSVVGQMKTNYGYTF
size: NA; J: TRBJ1-2; V: TRBV29-1; D: TRBD1; DNA: TGCAGCGTTTTGGACAGGGGCTATGGCTACACCTTC; CDR3: CSVLDRGYGYTF
size: NA; J: TRBJ2-7; V: TRBV4-1; D: NA; DNA: TGCGCCAGCAGCCAAGATGTCTCGTCCGCCTACGAGCAGTACTTC; CDR3: CASSQDVSSAYEQYF
size: NA; J: TRBJ2-7; V: TRBV2; D: NA; DNA: TGTGCCAGCAATTATGAAACAGGGTACTCCTACGAGCAGTACTTC; CDR3: CASNYETGYSYEQYF
size: NA; J: TRBJ2-7; V: TRBV5-1; D: NA; DNA: TGCGCCAGCAGCTTGGGAGGGATACCCTACGAGCAGTACTTC; CDR3: CASSLGGIPYEQYF
size: NA; J: TRBJ1-1; V: TRBV4-1; D: NA; DNA: TGCGCCAGCAGCCAACTGGGTAAGGAGGAGCAAGCTTTCTTT; CDR3: CASSQLGKEEQAFF
size: NA; J: TRBJ2-5; V: TRBV11-2; D: NA; DNA: TGTGCCAGCAGCTTAGCGAGGCAGTGGGAGACCCAGTACTTC; CDR3: CASSLARQWETQYF
size: NA; J: TRBJ2-7; V: TRBV2; D: NA; DNA: TGTGCCAGCAGTGAACAGTCCTACGAGCAGTACTTC; CDR3: CASSEQSYEQYF
size: NA; J: TRBJ2-4; V: TRBV30; D: TRBD1; DNA: TGTGCCTGGAGTCCCGAACAGGGGGCCAAAAACATTCAGTACTTC; CDR3: CAWSPEQGAKNIQYF
size: NA; J: TRBJ2-1; V: TRBV7-9; D: NA; DNA: TGTTCCAGCAGCCCCGCCGGGAATGAGCAGTTCTTC; CDR3: CSSSPAGNEQFF
size: NA; J: TRBJ2-5; V: TRBV13; D: TRBD2; DNA: TGTGCCAGCAGCTTTAATCGCGGGAGGGCAGGCGAGACCCAGTACTTC; CDR3: CASSFNRGRAGETQYF
size: NA; J: TRBJ1-2; V: TRBV11-2; D: TRBD1; DNA: TGTGCCAGCAGCTTAGGGACAGGGGCGGGCTATGGCTACACCTTC; CDR3: CASSLGTGAGYGYTF